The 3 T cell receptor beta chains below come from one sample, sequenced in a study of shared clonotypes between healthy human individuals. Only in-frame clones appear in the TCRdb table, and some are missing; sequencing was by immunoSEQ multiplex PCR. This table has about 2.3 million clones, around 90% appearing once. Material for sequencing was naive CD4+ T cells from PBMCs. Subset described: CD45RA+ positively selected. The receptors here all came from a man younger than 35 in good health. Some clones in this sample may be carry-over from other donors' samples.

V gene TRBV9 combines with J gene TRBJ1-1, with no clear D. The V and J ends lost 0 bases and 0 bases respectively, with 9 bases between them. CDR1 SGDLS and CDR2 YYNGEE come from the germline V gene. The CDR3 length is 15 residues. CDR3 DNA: TGTGCCAGCAGCGTAGGGCGAGATTTGAACACTGAAGCTTTCTTT. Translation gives CASSVGRDLNTEAFF.

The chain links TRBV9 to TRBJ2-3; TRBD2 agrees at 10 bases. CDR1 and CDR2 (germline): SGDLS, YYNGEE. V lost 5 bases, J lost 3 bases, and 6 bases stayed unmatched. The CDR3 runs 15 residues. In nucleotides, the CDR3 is TGTGCCAGCAGTGCCGGGACTAGCGATACAGATACGCAGTATTTT. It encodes CASSAGTSDTDTQYF.

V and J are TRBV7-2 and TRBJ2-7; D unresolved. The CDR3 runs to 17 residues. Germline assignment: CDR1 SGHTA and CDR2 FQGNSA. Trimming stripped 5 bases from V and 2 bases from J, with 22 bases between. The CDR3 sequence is CASSLITPSLGTYEQYF. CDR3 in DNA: TGTGCCAGCAGCCTAATTACCCCCTCGCTAGGGACCTACGAGCAGTACTTC.